The clone carrying this TCR beta chain came up many times. Antigen: not known. These data originate in a study of T-cell reconstitution after alpha-beta-depleted transplantation in children. Study-level results: Reports say that about two months after transplant, the alpha-beta T cells came out of several hundred graft clones that had expanded. Diversity and T-cell counts at one year after transplant derived mostly from new T cells. Several patients had high TCRbeta diversity at day 60; it came from surviving recipient T cells and thymic progenitors.

The CDR3 length is 17 residues. Unique molecular identifiers were incorporated when the TCRbeta library was constructed. TCRdb ran MiXCR on the PCR reads and lists one entry per CDR3 protein. The sample lists around 270,000 distinct CDR3 sequences, roughly 7.8% seen once, with approximately 9% in the top ten. Here the sequenced sample was peripheral blood, taken 360 days after TCRalphabeta/CD19-depleted stem cell transplant. The genes are TRBV21-1 and TRBJ2-7; TRBD1, the table's D call, lacks a check against the DNA. TRBV21-1 is a known pseudogene. The source of this sequence is a female patient aged 2 to 10 who had a stem cell transplant for Fanconi anemia, so the T cells may come from the graft donor. The CDR3 DNA follows: TGTGCCAGCAGCAAAGCGCAGGACCCACGGGGCCTCTACGAGCAGTACTTC. This gives the protein CASSKAQDPRGLYEQYF.